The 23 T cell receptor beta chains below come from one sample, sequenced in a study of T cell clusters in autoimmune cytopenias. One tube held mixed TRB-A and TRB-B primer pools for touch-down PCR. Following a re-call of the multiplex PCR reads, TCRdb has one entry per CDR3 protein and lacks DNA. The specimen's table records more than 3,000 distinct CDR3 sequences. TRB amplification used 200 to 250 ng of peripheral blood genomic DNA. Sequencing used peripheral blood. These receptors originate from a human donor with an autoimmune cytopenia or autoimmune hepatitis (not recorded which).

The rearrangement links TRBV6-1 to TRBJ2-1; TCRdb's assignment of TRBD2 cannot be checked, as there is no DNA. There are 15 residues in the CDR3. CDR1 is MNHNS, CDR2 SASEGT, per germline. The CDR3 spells CASSEVAGGHNEQFF.

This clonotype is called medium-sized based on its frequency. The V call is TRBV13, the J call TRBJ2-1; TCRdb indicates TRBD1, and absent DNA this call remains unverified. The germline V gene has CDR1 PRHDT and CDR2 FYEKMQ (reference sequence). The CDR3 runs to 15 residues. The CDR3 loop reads CASSETGLFYNEQFF. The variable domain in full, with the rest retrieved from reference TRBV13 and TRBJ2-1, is AAGVIQSPRHLIKEKRETATLKCYPIPRHDTVYWYQQGPGQDPQFLISFYEKMQSDKGSIPDRFSAQQFSDYHSELNMSSLELGDSALYFCASSETGLFYNEQFFGPGTRLTVL.

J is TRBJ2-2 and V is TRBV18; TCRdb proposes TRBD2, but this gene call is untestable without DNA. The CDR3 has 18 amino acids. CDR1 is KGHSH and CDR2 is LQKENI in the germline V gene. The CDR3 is CASSPRDSGRPRTGELFF.

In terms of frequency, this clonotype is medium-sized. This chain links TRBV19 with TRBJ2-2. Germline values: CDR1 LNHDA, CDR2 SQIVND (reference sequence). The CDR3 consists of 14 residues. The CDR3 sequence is CASSIVSNTGELFF.

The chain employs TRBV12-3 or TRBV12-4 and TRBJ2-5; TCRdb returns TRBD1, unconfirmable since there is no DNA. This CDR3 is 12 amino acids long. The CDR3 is CASSFGGETQYF.

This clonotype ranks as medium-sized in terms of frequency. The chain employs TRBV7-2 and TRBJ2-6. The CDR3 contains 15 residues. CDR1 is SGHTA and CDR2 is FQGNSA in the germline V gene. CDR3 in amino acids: CASIIGGSGANVLTF.

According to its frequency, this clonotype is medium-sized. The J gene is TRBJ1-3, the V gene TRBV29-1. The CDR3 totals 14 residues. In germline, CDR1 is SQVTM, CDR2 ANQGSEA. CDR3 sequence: CSVCDGGSGNTIYF.

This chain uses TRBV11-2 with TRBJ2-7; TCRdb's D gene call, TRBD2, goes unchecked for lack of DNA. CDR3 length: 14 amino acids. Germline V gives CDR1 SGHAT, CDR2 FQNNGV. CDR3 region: CASSLTSGSNEQYF.

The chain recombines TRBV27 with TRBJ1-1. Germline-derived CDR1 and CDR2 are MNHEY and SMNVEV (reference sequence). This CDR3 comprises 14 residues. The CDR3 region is CASSLIAGDTEAFF.

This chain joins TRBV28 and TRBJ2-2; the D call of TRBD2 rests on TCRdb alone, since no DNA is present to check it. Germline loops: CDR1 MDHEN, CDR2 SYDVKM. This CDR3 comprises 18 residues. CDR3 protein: CASSSGTSGRENTGELFF.

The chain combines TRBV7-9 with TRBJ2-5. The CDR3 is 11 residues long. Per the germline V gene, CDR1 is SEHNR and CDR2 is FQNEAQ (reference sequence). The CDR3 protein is CASGHQETQYF. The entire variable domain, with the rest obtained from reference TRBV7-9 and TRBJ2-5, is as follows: DTGVSQNPRHKITKRGQNVTFRCDPISEHNRLYWYRQTLGQGPEFLTYFQNEAQLEKSRLLSDRFSAERPKGSFSTLEIQRTEQGDSAMYLCASGHQETQYFGPGTRLLVL.

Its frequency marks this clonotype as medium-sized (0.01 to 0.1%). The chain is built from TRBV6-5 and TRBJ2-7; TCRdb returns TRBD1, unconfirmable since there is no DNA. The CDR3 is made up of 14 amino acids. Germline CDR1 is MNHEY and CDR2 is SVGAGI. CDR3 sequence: CASSGDRGPYEQYF.

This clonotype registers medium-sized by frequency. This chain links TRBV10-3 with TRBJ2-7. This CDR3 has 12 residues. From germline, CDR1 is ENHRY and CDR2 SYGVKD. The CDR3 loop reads CAISRDDYEQYF.

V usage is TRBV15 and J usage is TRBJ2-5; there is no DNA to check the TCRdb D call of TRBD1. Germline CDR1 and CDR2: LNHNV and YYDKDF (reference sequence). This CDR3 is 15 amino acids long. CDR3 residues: CATSRHGQIQETQYF.

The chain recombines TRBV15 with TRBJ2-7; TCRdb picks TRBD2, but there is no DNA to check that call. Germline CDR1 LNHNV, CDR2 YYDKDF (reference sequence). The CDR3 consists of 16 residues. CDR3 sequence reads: CATSRATSGRTYEQYF.

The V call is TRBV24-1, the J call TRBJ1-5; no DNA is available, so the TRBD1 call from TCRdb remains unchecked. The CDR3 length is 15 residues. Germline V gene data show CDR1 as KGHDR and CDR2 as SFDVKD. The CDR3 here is CATSAEGTANQPQHF.

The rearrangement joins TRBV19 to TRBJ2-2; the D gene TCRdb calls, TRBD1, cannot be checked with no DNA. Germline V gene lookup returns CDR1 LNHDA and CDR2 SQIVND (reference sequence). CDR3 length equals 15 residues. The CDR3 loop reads CASSGDRQNTGELFF.

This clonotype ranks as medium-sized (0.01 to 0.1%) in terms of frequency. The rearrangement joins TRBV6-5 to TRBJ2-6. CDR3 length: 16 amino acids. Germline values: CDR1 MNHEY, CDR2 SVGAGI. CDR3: CASSYSNSFGANVLTF.

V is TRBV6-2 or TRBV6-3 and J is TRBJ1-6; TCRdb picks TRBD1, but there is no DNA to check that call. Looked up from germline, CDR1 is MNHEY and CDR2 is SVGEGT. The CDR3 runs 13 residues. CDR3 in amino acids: CAGKGDSASPLHF.

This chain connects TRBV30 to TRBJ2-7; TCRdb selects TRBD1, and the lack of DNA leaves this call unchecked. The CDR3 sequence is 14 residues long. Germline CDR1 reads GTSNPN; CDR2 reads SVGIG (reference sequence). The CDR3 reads CAWSLGTETYEQYF.

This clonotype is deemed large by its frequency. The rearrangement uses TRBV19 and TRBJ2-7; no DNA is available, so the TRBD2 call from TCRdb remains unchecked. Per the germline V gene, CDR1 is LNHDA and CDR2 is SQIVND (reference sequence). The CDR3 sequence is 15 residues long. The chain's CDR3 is CASSTSGLATYEQYF.

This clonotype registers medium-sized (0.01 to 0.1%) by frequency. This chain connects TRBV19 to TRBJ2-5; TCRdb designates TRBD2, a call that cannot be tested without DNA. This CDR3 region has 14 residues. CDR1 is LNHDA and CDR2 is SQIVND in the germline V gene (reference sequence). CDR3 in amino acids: CASAGVLDGETQYF.

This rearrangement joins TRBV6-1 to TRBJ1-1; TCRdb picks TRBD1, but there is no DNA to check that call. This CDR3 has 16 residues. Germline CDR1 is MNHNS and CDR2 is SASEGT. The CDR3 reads CASSEAVGEPNTEAFF.